In its sample, the clone carrying this TCR beta chain was seen a few times. What it binds is unknown. The CDR3 runs 13 residues. The V and J ends lost 3 bases and 7 bases respectively, with 10 bases between them. CDR1 and CDR2 (germline): SGHNT, YENEEA. The sample is drawn from a study of Tregs in tolerant kidney transplant recipients. Background on the study: FACS sorting followed an approximately six-day coculture of CFSE-labeled recipient PBMCs with irradiated graft donor PBMCs.

Sequencing was performed with immunoSEQ multiplex PCR; in TCRdb, only in-frame clones are kept and a portion is missing. The repertoire holds roughly 4,200 clones, with around 58% as singletons. Study-wide results and limits: Expanding Tregs on activated donor B cells appeared to best identify donor-specific TCRbeta clones. Validation in larger populations is needed because few patients were studied. This study did not directly address biological reproducibility.

Sequenced input: CD8+ T cells from blood cultured with allogeneic cells. This receptor was identified in a human donor in good health. This sequence joins TRBV11-3 and TRBJ2-1; D not certain. The CDR3 sequence: CASSFSRVNEQFF. The CDR3 DNA reads as TGTGCCAGCAGCTTTAGTAGGGTGAATGAGCAGTTCTTC.